A single sample gave rise to the 27 T cell receptor beta chains below, sequenced in a study of long-term antiretroviral therapy in people with HIV. Samples were assayed with immunoSEQ v3.0 at survey level. TCRdb keeps only in-frame clones here, not all; method: immunoSEQ multiplex PCR. Of 35,000 or so clones detected, 83% appear once; the ten largest clones hold roughly 8.6%. The specimen comprised unsorted PBMCs, sampled 0.4 years before starting antiretroviral therapy. The source of these receptors is a man aged 18 to 30 with HIV.

The rearrangement uses TRBV2 and TRBJ2-2; a possible D gene is TRBD1 (5 bases). V gave up 8 bases and J gave up 4 bases, with 11 bases separating them. From germline, CDR1 is SNHLY and CDR2 FYNNEI. This CDR3 has 13 amino acids. CDR3 bases: TGTGCCAGCTCCTACACAGGCACCGGGGAGCTGTTTTTT. This encodes CASSYTGTGELFF. Variable domain in full (rest from reference TRBV2 and TRBJ2-2): EPEVTQTPSHQVTQMGQEVILRCVPISNHLYFYWYRQILGQKVEFLVSFYNNEISEKSEIFDDQFSVERPDGSNFTLKIRSTKLEDSAMYFCASSYTGTGELFFGEGSRLTVL.

This clone appeared a few times. This sequence joins TRBV27 and TRBJ2-1; D may be TRBD2 (5 bases). Trimming took off 3 bases at V and 6 bases at J, with 21 bases between the two ends. The CDR3 has 17 residues. Germline CDR1 MNHEY, CDR2 SMNVEV (reference sequence). The CDR3 spells CASSFVVDLADTNEQFF. Written as DNA, the CDR3 is TGTGCCAGCAGTTTTGTTGTTGATCTAGCTGATACCAATGAGCAGTTCTTC.

V and J are TRBV19 and TRBJ2-7, with a possible D match to TRBD2 (5 bases). V was trimmed by 5 bases and J by 3 bases, leaving 11 bases between them. CDR1 is LNHDA and CDR2 is SQIVND in the germline V gene (reference sequence). CDR3 length equals 13 residues. CDR3 loop: CASSAGRGYEQYF. Here the CDR3 DNA reads TGTGCCAGTAGTGCAGGCCGGGGCTACGAGCAGTACTTC.

The genes are TRBV6-5 and TRBJ1-1, with D possibly being TRBD1 (6 bases). Germline CDR1 and CDR2: MNHEY and SVGAGI. Trimming took 6 bases from V and 3 from J, leaving 11 bases between them. The CDR3 is made up of 13 amino acids. The CDR3 spells CASRADSYTEAFF. CDR3 bases: TGTGCCAGCAGGGCGGACAGCTACACTGAAGCTTTCTTT.

The genes are TRBV11-3 and TRBJ2-7; a weak D match, TRBD2 (6 bases). The CDR3 has 14 amino acids. CDR1 SGHNT and CDR2 YENEEA come from the germline V gene. Trimming took off 5 bases at V and 2 bases at J, with 13 bases between the two ends. As DNA, the CDR3 is TGTGCCAGCAGCGCCCGGACTACTCCCTACGAGCAGTACTTC. This encodes CASSARTTPYEQYF.

This clone was seen a handful of times. This sequence joins TRBV7-9 and TRBJ1-6; D call uncertain. V was pared by 5 bases and J by 8 bases, with 10 bases between. The CDR3 is made up of 13 amino acids. The germline V gene has CDR1 SEHNR and CDR2 FQNEAQ (reference sequence). This chain's CDR3 is CASSPSAYSPLHF. The CDR3 nucleotides are TGTGCCAGCAGCCCCTCGGCCTATTCACCCCTCCACTTT.

The rearrangement joins TRBV7-9 to TRBJ2-1; 10 positions match TRBD2. The V gene end was trimmed by 1 base and the J gene end by 6 bases; junction bases not matched to a gene: 6. The germline V gene encodes CDR1 SEHNR and CDR2 FQNEAQ (reference sequence). This CDR3 contains 16 residues. CDR3 bases: TGTGCCAGCAGCTTAGGGCTAGCGGGAGATCTCAATGAGCAGTTCTTC. Translation: CASSLGLAGDLNEQFF. The full variable domain, completed using reference TRBV7-9 and TRBJ2-1, is DTGVSQNPRHKITKRGQNVTFRCDPISEHNRLYWYRQTLGQGPEFLTYFQNEAQLEKSRLLSDRFSAERPKGSFSTLEIQRTEQGDSAMYLCASSLGLAGDLNEQFFGPGTRLTVL.

This clone was counted between two and nine times. The chain couples TRBV27 to TRBJ1-2; 9 nucleotides align to TRBD1. V trimming: 8 bases; J trimming: 7 bases; junction bases outside the gene matches: 14. Germline V CDR1 and CDR2: MNHEY, SMNVEV (reference sequence). This CDR3 region has 15 residues. The CDR3 loop is CASGWDRANIGGYTF. CDR3 in DNA: TGTGCCAGCGGATGGGACAGGGCAAACATCGGTGGCTACACCTTC.

The rearrangement uses TRBV7-9 and TRBJ2-7; a weak D match, TRBD1 (6 bases). V was cut by 1 base and J by 5 bases, with 12 bases left in between. The CDR3 sequence is 14 residues long. Germline V CDR1 and CDR2: SEHNR, FQNEAQ (reference sequence). The CDR3 nucleotides read TGTGCCAGCAGCTTAGATGGGGGCGGCGACGAGCAGTACTTC. Residues: CASSLDGGGDEQYF.

V usage is TRBV27 and J usage is TRBJ1-1; 7 positions match TRBD1. The CDR3 is made up of 17 amino acids. CDR1 is MNHEY and CDR2 is SMNVEV in the germline V gene (reference sequence). With 0 bases clipped from V and 3 bases from J, the junction kept 10 bases outside the gene matches. The CDR3 is CASSLSRTGWGYTEAFF. The CDR3 DNA is TGTGCCAGCAGTTTATCTCGGACAGGTTGGGGCTACACTGAAGCTTTCTTT.

This chain connects TRBV7-2 to TRBJ2-5; TRBD1 aligns across 9 bases. The CDR3 is 13 residues long. The germline CDR1 and CDR2 sequences are SGHTA and FQGNSA. Trimming took 8 bases from V and 5 from J; bases not matched to a gene: 6. This CDR3 is CASRDRGRETQYF. CDR3 coding DNA: TGTGCCAGCCGTGACAGGGGGAGGGAGACCCAGTACTTC.

The rearrangement links TRBV15 to TRBJ2-1, with D possibly matching TRBD2 (7 bases). V gave up 8 bases and J gave up 5 bases, with 22 bases separating them. The CDR3 has 16 residues. The germline gives CDR1 LNHNV, CDR2 YYDKDF (reference sequence). The CDR3 here is CATGGVQQGRDNEQFF. In DNA, the CDR3 is TGTGCCACCGGGGGGGTCCAACAGGGAAGGGACAATGAGCAGTTCTTC.

This clone was seen a single time. This sequence joins TRBV4-3 and TRBJ2-2; D perhaps matches TRBD2 (5 bases). V was pared by 5 bases and J by 5 bases, with 18 bases between. Looked up from germline, CDR1 is LGHNA and CDR2 is YSLEER. The length of the CDR3 is 16 residues. The CDR3 loop is CASSLPGPRGTGELFF. CDR3 DNA: TGCGCCAGCAGCTTGCCGGGCCCAAGAGGGACCGGGGAGCTGTTTTTT.

This chain links TRBV7-2 with TRBJ1-1; D is perhaps TRBD1 (5 bases). In germline, CDR1 is SGHTA, CDR2 FQGNSA. Trimming stripped 4 bases from V and 4 bases from J, with 10 bases between. The CDR3 length is 13 residues. The CDR3 loop reads CASSSGLITEAFF. CDR3 bases: TGTGCCAGCAGCTCAGGGTTGATCACTGAAGCTTTCTTT.

The CDR3 protein is CASSTRRGLGYGYTF. In DNA form, the CDR3 reads TGTGCCAGCAGTACTCGCAGGGGGCTGGGGTATGGCTACACCTTC. J is TRBJ1-2 and V is TRBV6-5; the match to TRBD1 covers 8 bases. The germline V gene has CDR1 MNHEY and CDR2 SVGAGI. This CDR3 spans 15 amino acids. Trimming at V came to 5 bases and at J to 5 bases, leaving 10 bases not matched to a gene.

The chain couples TRBV10-2 to TRBJ1-2; D gene uncertain. V lost 3 bases, J lost 5 bases, and 7 bases lay in between. Germline CDR1 and CDR2: WSHSY and SAAADI. This CDR3 is built from 12 residues. The CDR3 DNA reads TGCGCCAGCAGTGAACAGCAATATGGCTACACCTTC. It encodes CASSEQQYGYTF.

J is TRBJ1-2 and V is TRBV15; 10 bases fit TRBD1. The trim removed 1 base at V and 4 bases at J, leaving 6 bases unmatched. CDR3 size: 16 residues. The germline V gene has CDR1 LNHNV and CDR2 YYDKDF (reference sequence). CDR3 nucleotide sequence: TGTGCCACCAGCAGAGCCCGGGACAGGGGCGCCTATGGCTACACCTTC. The encoded protein is CATSRARDRGAYGYTF.

This clone was counted once. The V call is TRBV6-1, the J call TRBJ2-7; TRBD2 is a possible D gene (5 bases). Germline CDR1 is MNHNS and CDR2 is SASEGT. This CDR3 has 14 amino acids. Trimming removed 2 bases from V and 6 bases from J, with 14 bases in between. The CDR3: CASSESASSLEQYF. The CDR3 DNA follows: TGTGCCAGCAGTGAATCAGCTAGCTCCCTCGAGCAGTACTTC.

The chain couples TRBV5-1 to TRBJ2-3; 9 bases are shared with TRBD2. J lost 9 bases, V lost 8 bases, and 16 bases had no gene match. CDR1 and CDR2 (germline): SGHRS, YFSETQ. CDR3 length: 15 residues. The chain's CDR3 is CASRFLAGMIRTQYF. CDR3 coding DNA: TGCGCCAGTAGGTTTCTAGCGGGAATGATCCGAACGCAGTATTTT.

This chain connects TRBV6-5 to TRBJ2-4; the D is unclear. The V end lost 0 bases, the J end lost 9 bases, and 9 bases lay between the germline ends. Germline V gene data show CDR1 as MNHEY and CDR2 as SVGAGI. There are 13 residues in the CDR3. In DNA form, the CDR3 reads TGTGCCAGCAGTTACTCGATTGGCTCCATTCAGTACTTC. Its translation is CASSYSIGSIQYF.

This chain joins TRBV6-1 and TRBJ1-1; D may be TRBD1 (5 bases). The CDR3 loop spans 15 amino acids. Deletions cut 4 bases from V and 0 bases from J, with 12 bases between. Germline V gene sequence: CDR1 MNHNS, CDR2 SASEGT. Written as DNA, the CDR3 is TGTGCCAGCAGTGCCGGGACCGCTATGAACACTGAAGCTTTCTTT. Translation gives CASSAGTAMNTEAFF.

This rearrangement joins TRBV21-1 to TRBJ2-1; the table's D call, TRBD2, has no DNA check behind it. TRBV21-1 is termed a pseudogene. CDR3 size: 20 residues. CDR3 coding DNA: TGTGCCAGCAGAACGAAAAAACTAGCGGGGGGTCTGAGCTCCTACAATGAGCAGTTCTTC. Protein sequence: CASRTKKLAGGLSSYNEQFF.

The chain employs TRBV14 and TRBJ1-1, with D possibly being TRBD1 (5 bases). Germline-derived CDR1 and CDR2 are SGHDN and FVKESK. V was pared by 1 base and J by 6 bases, with 9 bases between. The CDR3 runs 13 residues. CDR3 protein: CASSQGVGAEAFF. The CDR3 bases are TGTGCCAGCAGCCAAGGGGTGGGGGCTGAAGCTTTCTTT.

The chain joins TRBV19 to TRBJ1-5, with no clear D. CDR1 LNHDA and CDR2 SQIVND come from the germline V gene (reference sequence). V was shortened by 5 bases and J by 4 bases, with 9 bases between the two germline ends. This CDR3 contains 13 residues. CDR3 residues: CASSAIKNQPQHF. The CDR3 DNA reads as TGTGCCAGTAGTGCGATAAAAAATCAGCCCCAGCATTTT.

The V call is TRBV10-1, the J call TRBJ1-5; D is unclear. V was pared by 2 bases and J by 4 bases, with 15 bases between. Germline assignment: CDR1 WNHNN and CDR2 SYGVQD (reference sequence). The CDR3 covers 16 residues. CDR3 region: CASSEVCSPRNQPQHF. The CDR3 DNA reads as TGCGCCAGCAGTGAGGTATGCTCCCCTCGGAATCAGCCCCAGCATTTT.

The chain employs TRBV7-2 and TRBJ1-5; D possibly corresponds to TRBD1 (5 bases). Trimming left V 1 base short and J 2 bases short, with 9 bases between. The length of the CDR3 is 15 residues. CDR1 is SGHTA, CDR2 FQGNSA, per germline. The CDR3 DNA reads TGTGCCAGCAGCTTAGATTTGGGGGGCAATCAGCCCCAGCATTTT. This codes for CASSLDLGGNQPQHF.

The J gene is TRBJ2-7, the V gene TRBV5-5; D remains ambiguous. Germline-derived CDR1 and CDR2 are SGHKS and YYEKEE (reference sequence). The CDR3 consists of 13 residues. V lost 6 bases and J 1 base, leaving 11 bases between the germline ends. This CDR3 is CASIDQQSYEQYF. CDR3 nucleotides: TGTGCCAGCATTGACCAACAATCCTACGAGCAGTACTTC.